This T cell receptor (beta chain) was captured in a study of shared clonotypes between healthy human individuals. TCRdb's copy holds only in-frame clones and misses some; the assay was immunoSEQ multiplex PCR. The sample records around 1.1 million clones, roughly 80% being singletons. This clone was counted a single time. Its antigen is not known. Germline lookup yields CDR1 MNHEY and CDR2 SVGAGI. The germline V and J ends were trimmed by 6 bases and 2 bases, with 11 bases remaining between them. The CDR3 covers 14 residues. Study-wide results and caveats: Sharing across several donors was seen in 4% to 5.5% of naive CD4 clonotypes.

This receptor was identified in a man aged 18 to 35 in good health. Some clones in this sample may be carry-over from other donors' samples. The material sequenced was memory CD4+ T cells from PBMCs. The subset here: CD45RA-negative fraction. The chain employs TRBV6-5 and TRBJ2-1, with D perhaps being TRBD1 or TRBD2 (5 bases each). CDR3 in amino acids: CASSPGLAYNEQFF. The CDR3 DNA reads as TGTGCCAGCAGCCCGGGGCTCGCCTACAATGAGCAGTTCTTC.